The T cell receptor (beta chain) described here comes from a study of blood T cell repertoires in COVID-19. Across the study: The United States, Italy and Spain supplied acute and convalescent COVID-19 samples. The cDNA or gDNA used as material had been derived from T cells, B-cell-depleted T cells, or PBMCs.

CDR1 is LGHDT, CDR2 YNNKEL, per germline (reference sequence). The CDR3 length is 16 residues. V was pared by 6 bases and J by 0 bases, with 15 bases between. Source study methods: Amplification of reference gene primers was used by the study to estimate nucleated cell counts. Sequenced by immunoSEQ multiplex PCR; TCRdb stores in-frame clones only, minus some. D and trimming were read from the DNA, whereas the V and J calls and clone size are those reported in that table. The sample includes approximately 150,000 clones, 65% to 90% of them seen just once. The chain has TRBV3-1 (or the pseudogene TRBV3-2) and TRBJ1-3; D might be TRBD1 (5 bases). The clonotype originates from a woman between 45 and 65 years old in a cohort sampled during active or convalescent COVID-19. The sequencing sample was made of peripheral blood. CDR3 nucleotide sequence: TGTGCCAGCAGTCGGGGAGGAGGGGTCTCTGGAAACACCATATATTTT. This codes for CASSRGGGVSGNTIYF.